This TCR beta chain was sequenced in a study of memory CD4+ T cells and cytomegalovirus serostatus. After removal of 0 bases from V and 5 bases from J, the junction contained 14 bases not matched to a gene. Germline loops: CDR1 LNHNV, CDR2 YYDKDF (reference sequence). CDR3 length: 18 residues. Single viable CD3+CD4+CD8-CD45RO+ cells were sorted as the memory CD4+ T cells. CMV serostatus came from serum IgG against pp150, pp28, p38, p52. CD4+ T cells were isolated by positive magnetic selection. Points on this clone: Its antigen is as yet unknown.

Clones were sequenced by immunoSEQ multiplex PCR, and TCRdb holds only the in-frame ones, with some missing. The table lists some 52,000 clones, around 77% of them singletons. Findings and limits, study-wide: Median bootstrapped AUC for CMV status was roughly 0.95 originally, about 0.9 US-trained. The CMV-associated TCR signature appears largely within the CD4+ memory repertoire.

The receptor was derived from an adult in good health and CMV-seronegative. The sequencing input was memory CD4+ T cells from blood. V is TRBV15 and J is TRBJ2-5; 8 bases are shared with TRBD2. The CDR3 DNA is TGTGCCACCAGCAGAGATTGGAGCGGGGGCCTGCCGGTGGAGACCCAGTACTTC. It specifies CATSRDWSGGLPVETQYF.